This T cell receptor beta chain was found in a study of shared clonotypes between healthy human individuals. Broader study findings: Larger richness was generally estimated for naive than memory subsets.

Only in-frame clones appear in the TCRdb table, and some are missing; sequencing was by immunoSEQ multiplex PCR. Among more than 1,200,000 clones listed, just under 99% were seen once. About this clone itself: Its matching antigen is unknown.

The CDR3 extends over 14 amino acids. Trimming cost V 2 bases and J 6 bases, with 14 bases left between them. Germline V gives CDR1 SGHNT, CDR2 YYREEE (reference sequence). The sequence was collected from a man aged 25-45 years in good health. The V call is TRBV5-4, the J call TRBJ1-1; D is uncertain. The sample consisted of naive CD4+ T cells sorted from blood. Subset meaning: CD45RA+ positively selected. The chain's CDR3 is CASSLRVGSAEAFF. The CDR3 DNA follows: TGTGCCAGCAGCTTACGGGTGGGATCTGCTGAAGCTTTCTTT.